The clone carrying this TCR beta chain was observed at least ten times. Antigen specificity is unknown. V shed 6 bases and J 0 bases; nucleotides not matched to a gene: 4. CDR3 length equals 15 residues. CDR1 is SNHLY, CDR2 FYNNEI, per germline. This sample was included in a study of T-cell reconstitution after alpha-beta-depleted transplantation in children. Whole-study results and caveats: Surviving recipient T cells and thymic progenitors underlay high day-60 TCRbeta diversity in some patients.

Construction of the TCRbeta library involved unique molecular identifiers. TCRdb redid the calling of the PCR reads with MiXCR, one entry per CDR3 protein. The sample consists of around 580,000 distinct CDR3 sequences, about 21% of them appearing once. The receptor comes from a boy under two years old who had a stem cell transplant for acute myeloid leukemia, so the T cells may come from the graft donor. The chain carries TRBV2 and TRBJ2-2, with TRBD1 matching 7 bases. This specimen was PBMCs, mostly from graft donor cells, taken 360 days after TCRalphabeta/CD19-depleted stem cell transplant. The CDR3 region has the DNA TGTGCCAGCAGACCACAGGGGACGAACACCGGGGAGCTGTTTTTT. The encoded protein is CASRPQGTNTGELFF.